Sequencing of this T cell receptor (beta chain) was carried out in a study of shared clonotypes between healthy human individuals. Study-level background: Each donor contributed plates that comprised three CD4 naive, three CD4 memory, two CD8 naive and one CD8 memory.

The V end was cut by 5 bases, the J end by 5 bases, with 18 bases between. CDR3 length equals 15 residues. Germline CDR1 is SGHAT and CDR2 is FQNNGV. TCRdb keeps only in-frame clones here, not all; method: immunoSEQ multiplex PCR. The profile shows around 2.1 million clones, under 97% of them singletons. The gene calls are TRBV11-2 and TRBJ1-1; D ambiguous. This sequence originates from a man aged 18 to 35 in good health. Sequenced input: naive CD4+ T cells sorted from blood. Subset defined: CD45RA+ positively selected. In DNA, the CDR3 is TGTGCCAGCAGCACTAGGTCGGGGTCGGGGACTGAAGCTTTCTTT. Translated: CASSTRSGSGTEAFF.